This is a list of T cell receptor beta chains from one sample in a study of blood T cell repertoires in COVID-19. Assay used: immunoSEQ multiplex PCR; TCRdb lists only in-frame clones, some missing. The table includes 150,000 to 200,000 clones, about 83% detected once. Sequencing input: peripheral blood. These receptors were collected from a woman aged 70 to 79 who had recovered from COVID-19. The CDR3 runs from the conserved cysteine through the conserved F or W. D genes are given only for firm matches. Expanded clones are given a class, and other clones once, few, many or no size at all.

TRBD1,TRBJ2-3,.,15,TRBV2,TGTGCCAGCAGGCTACGGGACAGAAGCACAGATACGCAGTATTTT,CASRLRDRSTDTQYF
TRBD2,TRBJ2-5,few,15,TRBV7-2,TGTGCCAGCAACTTGGCGGGAGGCCCCCAAGAGACCCAGTACTTC,CASNLAGGPQETQYF
.,TRBJ2-2,.,13,TRBV9,TGTGCCAGCACCCCGTACCCCGGTGGGGAGCTGTTTTTT,CASTPYPGGELFF
TRBD2,TRBJ2-1,.,15,TRBV5-4,TGTGCCAGCAGCTTGGGGCTAGCGGGTAACAATGAGCAGTTCTTC,CASSLGLAGNNEQFF
.,TRBJ1-4,.,16,TRBV15,TGTGCCACCAGGAGAGATACGGCGGCGGAAAATGAAAAACTGTTTTTT,CATRRDTAAENEKLFF
TRBD2,TRBJ2-5,.,17,TRBV5-1,TGCGCCAGCAGCCCGGGACTAGCGGGGGGCCTAAAAGAGACCCAGTACTTC,CASSPGLAGGLKETQYF
.,TRBJ2-1,once,15,TRBV5-4,TGTGCCAGCAGCCCCTGGGGGCGGGCGGACAATGAGCAGTTCTTC,CASSPWGRADNEQFF
TRBD1,TRBJ1-5,.,18,TRBV27,TGTGCCAGCAGTCCCCAGGGACAGGGGATTTATAGCAATCAGCCCCAGCATTTT,CASSPQGQGIYSNQPQHF
.,TRBJ2-7,.,12,TRBV2,TGTGCCAGCAGTGTGGGACAAGGCGAGCAGTACTTC,CASSVGQGEQYF
.,TRBJ2-6,.,17,TRBV7-7,TGTGCCAGCAGCACGCTTGCTAAGCAAAGTCGGGCCAACGTCCTGACTTTC,CASSTLAKQSRANVLTF
TRBD2,TRBJ2-1,.,16,TRBV4-2,TGTGCCAGCAGCCAAGAAGCTAGCGGGACCTACAATGAGCAGTTCTTC,CASSQEASGTYNEQFF
TRBD1,TRBJ1-4,.,13,TRBV19,TGTGCCAGTAAGGGGGACAGGTATTGGAAACTGTTTTTT,CASKGDRYWKLFF
TRBD1,TRBJ1-1,.,15,TRBV7-2,TGTGCCAGCAGCCCCGGGACAGGGGGCGCGTCGGGGGCTTTCTTT,CASSPGTGGASGAFF
TRBD1,TRBJ1-5,.,13,TRBV28,TGTGCCAGCCTGGGACAGCAAAATCAGCCCCAGCATTTT,CASLGQQNQPQHF
TRBD1,TRBJ1-1,.,15,TRBV19,TGTGCCAGCAGCGGACAGGGAAGAGTGAACACTGAAGCTTTCTTT,CASSGQGRVNTEAFF
.,TRBJ1-1,.,12,TRBV12-3/TRBV12-4,TGTGCCAGCAGTTTACCCAGGGGTCGGGCTTTCTTT,CASSLPRGRAFF
TRBD1,TRBJ1-1,.,15,TRBV3-1/TRBV3-2,TGTGCCAGCAGCCCGGGGACAGGGAGAGGGGGTGAAGCTTTCTTT,CASSPGTGRGGEAFF
.,TRBJ1-5,few,13,TRBV4-3,TGCGCCAGCAGCCTGGGCCGTAGGCAGCCCCAGCATTTT,CASSLGRRQPQHF
.,TRBJ1-3,once,16,TRBV7-8,TGTGCCAGCAGCTTAGCGGGCGGAGGGAACCGAAACACCATATATTTT,CASSLAGGGNRNTIYF
TRBD1,TRBJ1-3,.,16,TRBV9,TGTGCCAGCAGCGTAGGTGGGACAGGGGGTGGAAACACCATATATTTT,CASSVGGTGGGNTIYF
.,TRBJ1-1,.,13,TRBV15,TGTGCCACCAGCAGAGGAGAGGACACTGAAGCTTTCTTT,CATSRGEDTEAFF
.,TRBJ1-5,.,15,TRBV18,TGTGCCAGCTCACCAGACGCGGGGGGGATGCAGCCCCAGCATTTT,CASSPDAGGMQPQHF
.,TRBJ2-7,.,13,TRBV7-8,TGTGCCAGCGAAGACAGAAGCTCCTACGAGCAGTACTTC,CASEDRSSYEQYF
TRBD1,TRBJ2-2,.,19,TRBV10-3,TGTGCCATCAGTGACTGGACTGGAAGGACAGGCCCGAACACCGGGGAGCTGTTTTTT,CAISDWTGRTGPNTGELFF
TRBD2,TRBJ2-5,.,15,TRBV5-4,TGTGCCAGCAGCTTGGCGGTAGCGGGGGGGGAGACCCAGTACTTC,CASSLAVAGGETQYF
TRBD1,TRBJ1-4,many,16,TRBV7-8,TGTGCCAGCAGCACCCTGAACAGGGGAAGAAATGAAAAACTGTTTTTT,CASSTLNRGRNEKLFF
.,TRBJ1-2,.,15,TRBV6-2/TRBV6-3,TGTGCCAGCAGTTACTCAACCGTGGCAGGGGACGGCTACACCTTC,CASSYSTVAGDGYTF
.,TRBJ1-2,.,13,TRBV5-1,TGCGCCAGCAGCTTGCCCGGGGGCTATGGCTACACCTTC,CASSLPGGYGYTF
TRBD2,TRBJ2-7,.,11,TRBV7-6,TGTGCCAGCGCGGGGGGATACGAGCAGTACTTC,CASAGGYEQYF
.,TRBJ1-1,.,14,TRBV15,TGTGCCACCAGCCCGACTTACTCGGGCACTGAAGCTTTCTTT,CATSPTYSGTEAFF
TRBD2,TRBJ2-7,.,17,TRBV7-9,TGTGCCAGCAGCTTTCTAGGCGGGAGGCCCCCATCCTACGAGCAGTACTTC,CASSFLGGRPPSYEQYF
.,TRBJ1-1,once,16,TRBV5-6,TGTGCCAGCGGTCCGGACGGACAGATCATGAACACTGAAGCTTTCTTT,CASGPDGQIMNTEAFF
TRBD2,TRBJ2-1,.,14,TRBV29-1,TGCAGCGCCGATCGACTAGCGGGAGACAATGAGCAGTTCTTC,CSADRLAGDNEQFF
.,TRBJ2-2,.,16,TRBV6-5,TGTGCCAGCAGTTACCGCATCCCCTACGTCACCGGGGAGCTGTTTTTT,CASSYRIPYVTGELFF
.,TRBJ2-3,.,15,TRBV28,TGTGCCAGCAGCTCCTGGACTGTTCCGGGAGATACGCAGTATTTT,CASSSWTVPGDTQYF
.,TRBJ1-1,.,16,TRBV10-3,TGTGCCATCAGTGAGATTTTGGAGGGGGGGTCCACTGAAGCTTTCTTT,CAISEILEGGSTEAFF
.,TRBJ2-3,once,15,TRBV6-5,TGTGCCAGCAGCCTCGGTGGGGGGGCCGGTGATACGCAGTATTTT,CASSLGGGAGDTQYF
TRBD2,TRBJ2-3,.,19,TRBV7-2,TGTGCCAGCAGCCCGGGACTAGCGGGAAGGGTTTCACTCGGACATACGCAGTATTTT,CASSPGLAGRVSLGHTQYF
TRBD1,TRBJ1-5,.,14,TRBV6-5,TGTGCCAGCAGCAAGACAGGGATCGGTCAGCCCCAGCATTTT,CASSKTGIGQPQHF
TRBD1,TRBJ1-2,few,17,TRBV30,TGTGCCTGGATAATCCCCGACAGGGCCCTGGGCCAAAATGGCTACACCTTC,CAWIIPDRALGQNGYTF
TRBD2,TRBJ2-7,.,14,TRBV6-5,TGTGCCAGCAGACCGGGACTAGCTCCCTACGAGCAGTACTTC,CASRPGLAPYEQYF
.,TRBJ1-2,.,14,TRBV7-9,TGTGCCAGCAGCTTAGGCGGCACCAACGATGGCTACACCTTC,CASSLGGTNDGYTF
TRBD2,TRBJ2-7,.,16,TRBV10-3,TGTGCCATCAGTGAGTCCCTTTCGAGCGGGAGTCCCGAGCAGTACTTC,CAISESLSSGSPEQYF
.,TRBJ2-2,.,17,TRBV7-7,TGTGCCAGCAGCTCCCGCGGCGCCGGAGTAGGCACCGGGGAGCTGTTTTTT,CASSSRGAGVGTGELFF
.,TRBJ1-2,few,13,TRBV11-2,TGTGCCAGCAGCTTGGCGGGGAGGGATGGCTACACCTTC,CASSLAGRDGYTF
.,TRBJ2-5,.,14,TRBV2,TGTGCCAGCAGTGAAGGACAGTTCCAAGAGACCCAGTACTTC,CASSEGQFQETQYF
.,TRBJ2-3,.,15,TRBV7-9,TGTGCCAGCAGCTTCCCGGGAGTTCCCTCAGATACGCAGTATTTT,CASSFPGVPSDTQYF
.,TRBJ1-1,.,15,TRBV6-5,TGTGCCAGCAGTTACTCGAGGGGAGGAGGCTCTGAAGCTTTCTTT,CASSYSRGGGSEAFF
.,TRBJ2-5,few,12,TRBV10-3,TGTGCCACCCGACAGGACCAAGAGACCCAGTACTTC,CATRQDQETQYF
.,TRBJ2-1,.,15,TRBV9,TGTGCCAGCAGCGAGGTAGTGGGGGGATACAATGAGCAGTTCTTC,CASSEVVGGYNEQFF
.,TRBJ1-1,.,11,TRBV2,TGTGCCAGCAGAGACCAGGGAAAAGCTTTCTTT,CASRDQGKAFF
.,TRBJ1-5,.,14,TRBV2,TGTGCCAGCAGTGAAGGGGCCTCGAATCAGCCCCAGCATTTT,CASSEGASNQPQHF
.,TRBJ2-5,.,15,TRBV10-2,TGCGCCAGCAGTGAGTCGAGTAGGAGTTCGGGGACCCAGTACTTC,CASSESSRSSGTQYF
.,TRBJ2-3,.,16,TRBV5-1,TGCGCCAGCACCCCGGGGGAGGCGGGAAGAGACCCCAAGGCGTATTTT,CASTPGEAGRDPKAYF
.,TRBJ2-7,.,14,TRBV10-3,TGTGCCATCAGTGGGGCAGGGGCCTCCTACGAGCAGTACTTC,CAISGAGASYEQYF